This T cell receptor (beta chain) is from a study of blood T cell repertoires in COVID-19. In the study overall: Sources were T cells, B-cell-depleted T cells, or PBMCs; the material itself was cDNA or gDNA.

In the original processing: Scientists estimated how many nucleated cells there were by amplifying reference gene primers. Clones were sequenced by immunoSEQ multiplex PCR, and TCRdb holds only the in-frame ones, with some missing. V and J calls and clone size follow that table, whereas D and trimming were derived from the DNA. The sample carries a few hundred thousand clones, roughly 86% recorded once. CDR3 length equals 14 residues. The germline gives CDR1 SGHRS, CDR2 YFSETQ. The junction had 3 bases not matched to a gene; V was cut back by 3 bases and J by 7 bases. Categorization into cohorts depended on clinical history that participants reported. Cohort 3 recovered donors had two negative PCRs, clearance, or symptom resolution.

This clonotype originated in a woman aged 18-29 years who had recovered from COVID-19. The chain uses TRBV5-1 and TRBJ2-4, with 11 bases aligning to TRBD1. Source material: PBMCs or T cells enriched from blood (not recorded which). The CDR3 region is CASSWTGGDNIQYF. The CDR3 DNA is TGCGCCAGCAGCTGGACAGGGGGCGACAACATTCAGTACTTC.